The present T cell receptor beta chain was sequenced within a study of blood T cell repertoires in COVID-19. Donors were grouped by their self-reported clinical history. The germline gives CDR1 LNHNV, CDR2 YYDKDF (reference sequence). This CDR3 is 16 amino acids long. Trimming took off 0 bases at V and 2 bases at J, with 11 bases between the two ends. Method: immunoSEQ multiplex PCR; TCRdb's copy keeps in-frame clones and lacks some. Here the sample spans under 300,000 clones, approximately 81% being singletons. The sequenced sample was PBMCs or T cells enriched from blood (not recorded which). This chain connects TRBV15 to TRBJ1-3; D gene uncertain. The clonotype originates from a woman between 50 and 59 years old who had been exposed to COVID-19. CDR3 in amino acids: CATSRDRGGTGNTIYF. The CDR3 DNA reads as TGTGCCACCAGCAGAGATCGGGGAGGGACTGGAAACACCATATATTTT.